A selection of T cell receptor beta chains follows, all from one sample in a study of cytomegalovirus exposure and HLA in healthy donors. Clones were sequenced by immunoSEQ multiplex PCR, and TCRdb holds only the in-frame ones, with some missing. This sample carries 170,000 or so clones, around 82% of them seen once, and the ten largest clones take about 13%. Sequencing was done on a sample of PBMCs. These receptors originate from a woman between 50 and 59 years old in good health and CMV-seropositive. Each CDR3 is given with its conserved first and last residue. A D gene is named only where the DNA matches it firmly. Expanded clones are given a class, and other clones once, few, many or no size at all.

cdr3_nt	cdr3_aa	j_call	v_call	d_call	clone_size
TGTGCCAGCAGCGAGACAGGGGGGTCCCAGCATTTT	CASSETGGSQHF	TRBJ1-5	TRBV7-2	TRBD1	.
TGTGCCAGCCTCCCGACAGCATTATCCTCGCTGTTTTTT	CASLPTALSSLFF	TRBJ2-2	TRBV2	.	.
TGTGCCAGCAGCCAAAGTTCCTCTTATAGCGGGGGGTTCCAAGAGACCCAGTACTTC	CASSQSSSYSGGFQETQYF	TRBJ2-5	TRBV4-2	TRBD2	.
TGTGCCAGCAGCCGCGGGGGGCAAAACTCCTACGAGCAGTACTTC	CASSRGGQNSYEQYF	TRBJ2-7	TRBV7-2	TRBD2	.
TGTGCCAGCAGTTACTCGAACCAGACCTTC	CASSYSNQTF	TRBJ1-2	TRBV6-5	.	.
TGTGCCAGCAGTCCCGGGACAGGGGATCAGCCCCAGCATTTT	CASSPGTGDQPQHF	TRBJ1-5	TRBV6-5	TRBD1	.
TGTGCCAACACGGTAGGGGAACAAGAGACCCAGTACTTC	CANTVGEQETQYF	TRBJ2-5	TRBV2	.	few
TGCGCCAGCAGCTTGACCACAGGGGGCGCATATAACTATGGCTACACCTTC	CASSLTTGGAYNYGYTF	TRBJ1-2	TRBV5-1	TRBD1	.
TGTGCCAGCACCAATCCGGGACTAGCGGGGCGGGAGACCCAGTACTTC	CASTNPGLAGRETQYF	TRBJ2-5	TRBV25-1	TRBD2	.
TGTGCCAGCAGTTGGTCGGGAGGTAATGAGCAGTTCTTC	CASSWSGGNEQFF	TRBJ2-1	TRBV27	TRBD2	.
TGTGCCAGTAGTATCCAGGGTCGGGGGACTGAAGCTTTCTTT	CASSIQGRGTEAFF	TRBJ1-1	TRBV19	.	.
TGTGCCAGCAGCTTGGGAAGGGGGCGACGGAGAACTGAAGCTTTCTTT	CASSLGRGRRRTEAFF	TRBJ1-1	TRBV5-8	TRBD1	.
TGCAGCGTTGTCGGGAAGTTTGACGGGGGGCGTACAGATACGCAGTATTTT	CSVVGKFDGGRTDTQYF	TRBJ2-3	TRBV29-1	.	.
TGTGCCATCAGCGCCAGGGGCTACGAGCAGTACTTC	CAISARGYEQYF	TRBJ2-7	TRBV10-3	.	.
TGTGCCAGCTCACCCCCGGGACAGGGCGGCTATGGCTACACCTTC	CASSPPGQGGYGYTF	TRBJ1-2	TRBV18	TRBD1	.
TGCGCCAGCAGCCAGGGGACAGGGGGGCACAATGAGCAGTTCTTC	CASSQGTGGHNEQFF	TRBJ2-1	TRBV4-1	TRBD1	.
TGTGCCAGCAGAGGGACAGTAGGTCGCGAGCAGTACTTC	CASRGTVGREQYF	TRBJ2-7	TRBV7-9	TRBD1	.
TGTGCCAGCAGCGCACCGGGACACGTCGAAAAACTGTTTTTT	CASSAPGHVEKLFF	TRBJ1-4	TRBV7-9	.	.
TGCGCCAACCCCGGAGAGGGGGCGATCGGCGGAGGGCTAATAAAGGTAAATTCACCCCTCCACTTT	CANPGEGAIGGGLIKVNSPLHF	TRBJ1-6	TRBV10-1	TRBD1	.
TGTGCCAGCAGCTTGGGGAACGGGGGTAGCAATCAGCCCCAGCATTTT	CASSLGNGGSNQPQHF	TRBJ1-5	TRBV13	.	.
TGTGCCAGTAGTATCTCGGGGATCACCGGGGAGCTGTTTTTT	CASSISGITGELFF	TRBJ2-2	TRBV19	.	.
TGTGCCAGTGGGACAGGTGCCTACGAGCAGTACTTC	CASGTGAYEQYF	TRBJ2-7	TRBV2	TRBD1	.
TGTGCCACCAGCCCTAAGGGACAGGGGGCGACCAAAAGCTCCTACAATGAGCAGTTCTTC	CATSPKGQGATKSSYNEQFF	TRBJ2-1	TRBV15	TRBD1	.
TGTGCCAGCGTTCGAGCCGGGACAGGAACTGAAGCTTTCTTT	CASVRAGTGTEAFF	TRBJ1-1	TRBV6-5	TRBD1	few